This is a list of T cell receptor beta chains from one sample in a study of blood T cell repertoires in COVID-19. The method was immunoSEQ multiplex PCR; TCRdb's version includes in-frame clones alone and lacks a portion of them. The sample has about 84,000 clones; under 85% are singletons. Sequences were obtained from peripheral blood. These receptors came from a woman aged 80 or over with acute or convalescent COVID-19. The CDR3 runs from the conserved cysteine through the conserved F or W. A D gene is named only where the DNA matches it firmly. Expanded clones are given a class, and other clones once, few, many or no size at all.

>TRBJ2-6|TRBV10-3|NA|NA|14
CAISDVSGANVLTF
TGTGCCATCAGTGACGTATCTGGGGCCAACGTCCTGACTTTC
>TRBJ2-7|TRBV4-1|NA|NA|14
CASSQTGAAYEQYF
TGCGCCAGCAGCCAAACCGGTGCGGCCTACGAGCAGTACTTC
>TRBJ1-1|TRBV2|NA|NA|14
CASSEVTQGTEAFF
TGTGCCAGCAGTGAAGTAACCCAGGGTACTGAAGCTTTCTTT
>TRBJ1-6|TRBV11-3|NA|NA|13
CASSFFSDSPLHF
TGTGCCAGCAGCTTTTTCAGCGATTCACCCCTCCACTTT
>TRBJ1-2|TRBV5-1|TRBD1|few|16
CASSLGAIGTGDGYTF
TGCGCCAGCAGCTTGGGGGCAATAGGGACAGGGGATGGCTACACCTTC
>TRBJ2-7|TRBV6-5|NA|NA|15
CASSYGRGPTYEQYF
TGTGCCAGCAGTTACGGGCGGGGCCCGACCTACGAGCAGTACTTC
>TRBJ2-1|TRBV19|TRBD2|once|16
CASSNIAGGPDNEQFF
TGTGCCAGTAGTAACATAGCGGGAGGGCCGGACAATGAGCAGTTCTTC
>TRBJ2-7|TRBV7-9|TRBD2|NA|18
CASSKGRRTSGSSYEQYF
TGTGCCAGCAGCAAGGGACGGCGGACTAGCGGGAGCTCCTACGAGCAGTACTTC
>TRBJ2-3|TRBV6-5|NA|NA|14
CASSRGWSTDTQYF
TGTGCCAGCAGCAGGGGCTGGAGCACAGATACGCAGTATTTT
>TRBJ2-5|TRBV28|NA|NA|15
CASSLGGAGLETQYF
TGTGCCAGCAGTTTAGGTGGTGCGGGTCTAGAGACCCAGTACTTC
>TRBJ2-7|TRBV5-3|TRBD1|NA|15
CARSLRRQGYHEQYF
TGTGCCAGAAGCCTAAGAAGACAGGGGTACCACGAGCAGTACTTC
>TRBJ2-5|TRBV7-2|NA|NA|15
CASSPGILLQETQYF
TGTGCCAGCAGCCCCGGGATCCTATTACAAGAGACCCAGTACTTC
>TRBJ2-1|TRBV10-2|NA|NA|14
CASSESGAGLEQFF
TGCGCCAGCAGTGAGTCCGGGGCCGGACTAGAGCAGTTCTTC
>TRBJ2-4|TRBV19|NA|NA|15
CASSIVFGGGDIQYF
TGTGCCAGTAGTATCGTTTTCGGAGGGGGGGACATTCAGTACTTC
>TRBJ2-5|TRBV24-1|NA|NA|14
CATSEAAASGTQYF
TGTGCCACCAGTGAAGCGGCGGCCTCTGGGACCCAGTACTTC
>TRBJ1-5|TRBV7-2|NA|NA|15
CASSLAVHSNQPQHF
TGTGCCAGCAGCTTGGCGGTTCATAGCAATCAGCCCCAGCATTTT
>TRBJ1-1|TRBV5-6|NA|NA|13
CASSLTGNTEAFF
TGTGCCAGCAGCTTAACAGGTAACACTGAAGCTTTCTTT
>TRBJ2-1|TRBV24-1|TRBD1|few|15
CATSGRQGKYNEQFF
TGTGCCACCAGTGGGAGACAGGGGAAATACAATGAGCAGTTCTTC
>TRBJ2-3|TRBV3-1/TRBV3-2|TRBD2|NA|17
CASSQDEREAGTDTQYF
TGTGCCAGCAGCCAAGACGAGCGGGAGGCCGGAACAGATACGCAGTATTTT
>TRBJ2-5|TRBV2|TRBD1|once|13
CASRGQVGWAQYF
TGTGCCAGCAGAGGACAGGTGGGATGGGCCCAGTACTTC
>TRBJ1-4|TRBV5-1|NA|NA|16
CASSPGSSATNEKLFF
TGCGCCAGCAGTCCCGGTAGTAGTGCAACTAATGAAAAACTGTTTTTT
>TRBJ2-2|TRBV11-3|TRBD1|NA|15
CASSQRDRNTGELFF
TGTGCCAGCAGCCAAAGGGACAGAAACACCGGGGAGCTGTTTTTT
>TRBJ2-5|TRBV6-5|NA|NA|11
CASSSGETQYF
TGTGCCAGCAGTTCCGGAGAGACCCAGTACTTC
>TRBJ2-2|TRBV6-4|NA|NA|14
CASTPTENTGELFF
TGTGCCAGCACCCCGACAGAGAACACCGGGGAGCTGTTTTTT
>TRBJ1-1|TRBV5-1|NA|NA|15
CASSLGSRANTEAFF
TGCGCCAGCAGCTTGGGGTCCAGGGCGAACACTGAAGCTTTCTTT
>TRBJ2-1|TRBV7-9|NA|NA|14
CASTGTALNNEQFF
TGTGCCAGCACCGGGACTGCCCTTAACAATGAGCAGTTCTTC
>TRBJ1-1|TRBV7-6|NA|NA|16
CASSLEGPPSPTEAFF
TGTGCCAGCAGCTTAGAGGGGCCCCCAAGTCCCACTGAAGCTTTCTTT
>TRBJ1-4|TRBV25-1|TRBD1|NA|13
CASMGQTNEKLFF
TGTGCCAGCATGGGACAGACTAATGAAAAACTGTTTTTT
>TRBJ2-1|TRBV7-9|NA|once|15
CASSLRGISYNEQFF
TGTGCCAGCAGTCTCCGGGGGATCAGCTACAATGAGCAGTTCTTC
>TRBJ1-1|TRBV18|NA|NA|17
CASSPRLGAGMNTEAFF
TGTGCCAGCTCACCGCGACTTGGGGCGGGGATGAACACTGAAGCTTTCTTT
>TRBJ1-5|TRBV7-8|TRBD1|NA|15
CASSSAGTGDQPQHF
TGTGCCAGCAGCTCAGCCGGGACAGGGGATCAGCCCCAGCATTTT
>TRBJ2-2|TRBV28|NA|NA|15
CASNKGGLNTGELFF
TGTGCCAGCAATAAAGGGGGATTGAACACCGGGGAGCTGTTTTTT
>TRBJ1-4|TRBV9|NA|NA|16
CASSPRSGRPNEKLFF
TGTGCCAGCAGCCCCCGGTCGGGGAGGCCTAATGAAAAACTGTTTTTT
>TRBJ1-5|TRBV27|NA|once|12
CASSGGEQPQHF
TGTGCCAGCAGCGGAGGGGAACAGCCCCAGCATTTT
>TRBJ2-1|TRBV6-5|TRBD1|NA|14
CASSPRTGVNEQFF
TGTGCCAGCAGTCCCCGGACAGGGGTGAATGAGCAGTTCTTC
>TRBJ2-3|TRBV28|NA|NA|15
CASSPGGARGDTQYF
TGTGCCAGCAGTCCCGGCGGGGCCCGCGGGGATACGCAGTATTTT
>TRBJ2-4|TRBV24-1|TRBD1|NA|15
CATSEAGGAKNIQYF
TGTGCCACCAGTGAGGCAGGGGGAGCCAAAAACATTCAGTACTTC
>TRBJ1-4|TRBV6-6|NA|NA|15
CASSYSGREDEKLFF
TGTGCCAGCAGTTACTCGGGCAGGGAGGACGAAAAACTGTTTTTT
>TRBJ2-5|TRBV7-2|TRBD2|NA|17
CASSLARLAGGIETQYF
TGTGCCAGCAGCTTGGCAAGACTAGCGGGAGGGATAGAGACCCAGTACTTC
>TRBJ1-4|TRBV7-9|TRBD1|few|15
CASSPTGTGNEKLFF
TGTGCCAGCAGCCCTACCGGGACAGGGAACGAAAAACTGTTTTTT
>TRBJ2-3|TRBV4-1|TRBD2|NA|19
CASSQGLGDFKRDPDTQYF
TGCGCCAGCAGCCAAGGACTAGGGGACTTTAAGCGGGACCCAGATACGCAGTATTTT
>TRBJ2-1|TRBV13|NA|NA|16
CASSLIDNGIYNEQFF
TGTGCCAGCAGCTTAATTGACAACGGGATCTACAATGAGCAGTTCTTC
>TRBJ2-3|TRBV5-1|TRBD2|NA|16
CASSTLGTSSTDTQYF
TGCGCCAGCAGCACTTTGGGGACTAGCAGTACAGATACGCAGTATTTT
>TRBJ1-2|TRBV13|NA|NA|14
CASSRWTDSGGYTF
TGTGCCAGCAGCCGATGGACAGATTCGGGTGGCTACACCTTC
>TRBJ1-3|TRBV5-5|TRBD1|NA|17
CASSFRTGIIPGNTIYF
TGTGCCAGCAGTTTTAGGACAGGGATAATCCCTGGAAACACCATATATTTT
>TRBJ2-1|TRBV7-2|NA|NA|16
CASSSPVAGESNEQFF
TGTGCCAGCAGCTCACCAGTCGCAGGGGAGTCCAATGAGCAGTTCTTC
>TRBJ1-2|TRBV9|TRBD1|NA|14
CASSAGQGDYGYTF
TGTGCCAGCAGTGCAGGGCAGGGGGACTATGGCTACACCTTC
>TRBJ2-7|TRBV13|TRBD2|NA|15
CASSLGLAGVGEQYF
TGTGCCAGCAGCTTAGGGCTAGCGGGAGTCGGCGAGCAGTACTTC
>TRBJ2-1|TRBV19|TRBD2|once|15
CASSMSGSPYNEQFF
TGTGCCAGTAGTATGAGCGGGAGCCCTTACAATGAGCAGTTCTTC
>TRBJ2-3|TRBV6-5|NA|NA|14
CASNQDGSTDTQYF
TGTGCCAGCAATCAAGACGGGAGCACAGATACGCAGTATTTT
>TRBJ2-1|TRBV23-1|NA|NA|15
CASSQGVGSYNEQFF
TGCGCCAGCAGTCAAGGAGTAGGCTCCTACAATGAGCAGTTCTTC
>TRBJ1-2|TRBV6-5|NA|NA|12
CASMGGAYGYTF
TGTGCCAGCATGGGGGGGGCCTATGGCTACACCTTC
>TRBJ2-2|TRBV12-1|NA|NA|17
CASTQGGRAENTGELFF
TGTGCCAGCACCCAGGGCGGGAGGGCCGAGAACACCGGGGAGCTGTTTTTT
>TRBJ2-1|TRBV23-1|TRBD1|NA|16
CASSQNLRGPGDEQFF
TGCGCCAGCAGTCAAAACCTCAGGGGGCCGGGGGATGAGCAGTTCTTC
>TRBJ1-2|TRBV2|TRBD1|NA|12
CASRPGQYGYTF
TGTGCCAGCCGCCCGGGACAGTATGGCTACACCTTC